Following are 4 T cell receptor beta chains from one sample sequenced in a study of shared clonotypes between healthy human individuals. Sequencing used immunoSEQ multiplex PCR; TCRdb keeps in-frame clones, though not all of them. Of fewer than 3 million clones in the sample, 85% to 95% were seen once. Sequenced sample: naive CD4+ T cells from PBMCs. Sample subset: CD45RA+ positively selected. These receptors all come from a man between 18 and 29 years old in good health. Some clones in this sample may be carry-over from other donors' samples.

The chain is built from TRBV7-6 and TRBJ1-5; the D is unclear. Germline V gene data show CDR1 as SGHVS and CDR2 as FNYEAQ. The CDR3 spans 14 residues. Trimming left V 1 base short and J 4 bases short, with 8 bases between. CDR3 protein: CASSLGRPNQPQHF. CDR3 nucleotides: TGTGCCAGCAGCTTAGGACGGCCGAATCAGCCCCAGCATTTT.

The CDR3 DNA reads as TGTGCCAGCAGTTACGAGGGACGGAACTCCTACGAGCAGTACTTC. Encoded protein: CASSYEGRNSYEQYF. The genes are TRBV6-6 and TRBJ2-7; the D gene could be TRBD1 or TRBD2 (5 bases each). V was cut by 2 bases and J by 0 bases, with 11 bases left in between. The CDR3 sequence is 15 residues long. CDR1 and CDR2 (germline): MNHNY, SVGAGI (reference sequence).

This chain uses TRBV29-1 with TRBJ2-6, with unresolved D. CDR1 and CDR2 from the germline V gene are SQVTM and ANQGSEA. V was clipped by 3 bases and J by 4 bases, with 7 bases between them. This CDR3 contains 13 residues. CDR3 amino acids: CSVDSGGANVLTF. The CDR3 region has the DNA TGCAGCGTTGACTCCGGGGGGGCCAACGTCCTGACTTTC.

CDR3 in amino acids: CASSFPRENTEAFF. In nucleotides, the CDR3 is TGTGCCAGCAGCTTTCCGAGGGAGAACACTGAAGCTTTCTTT. The chain has TRBV7-9 and TRBJ1-1; D is unclear. The germline gives CDR1 SEHNR, CDR2 FQNEAQ (reference sequence). The length of the CDR3 is 14 residues. Between the trimmed V and J ends, which lost 3 bases and 1 base, there was a span of 9 bases.